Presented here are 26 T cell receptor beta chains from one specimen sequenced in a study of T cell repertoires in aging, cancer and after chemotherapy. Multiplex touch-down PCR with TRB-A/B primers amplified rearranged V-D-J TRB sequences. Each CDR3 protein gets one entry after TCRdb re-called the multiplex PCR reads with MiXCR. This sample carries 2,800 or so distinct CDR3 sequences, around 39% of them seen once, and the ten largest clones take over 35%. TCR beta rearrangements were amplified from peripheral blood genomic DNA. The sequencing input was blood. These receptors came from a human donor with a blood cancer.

CDR3 in amino acids: CASSLYPADNEQFF. CDR3 DNA sequence: TGTGCCAGCAGCTTGTACCCAGCGGACAATGAGCAGTTCTTC. The chain links TRBV5-6 to TRBJ2-1; a weak D match, TRBD2 (5 bases). The CDR3 extends over 14 amino acids. V lost 1 base and J lost 5, with 10 bases in between. Germline loops: CDR1 SGHDT, CDR2 YYEEEE.

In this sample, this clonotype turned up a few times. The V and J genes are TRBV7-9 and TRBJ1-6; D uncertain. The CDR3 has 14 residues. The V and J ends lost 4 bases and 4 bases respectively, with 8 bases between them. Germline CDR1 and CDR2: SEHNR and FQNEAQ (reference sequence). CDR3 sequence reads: CASSSATYNSPLHF. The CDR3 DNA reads TGTGCCAGCAGCTCCGCCACTTATAATTCACCCCTCCACTTT.

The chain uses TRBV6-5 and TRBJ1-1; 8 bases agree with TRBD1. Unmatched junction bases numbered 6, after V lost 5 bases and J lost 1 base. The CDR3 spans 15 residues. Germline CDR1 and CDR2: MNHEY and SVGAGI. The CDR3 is CASSLTGTGNTEAFF. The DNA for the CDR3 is TGTGCCAGCAGTCTCACCGGGACAGGGAACACTGAAGCTTTCTTT.

The CDR3 spells CASASISLLAGGTDTQYF. In DNA form, the CDR3 reads TGTGCTAGTGCGTCTATATCCTTACTAGCGGGGGGGACAGATACGCAGTATTTT. This chain joins TRBV12-5 and TRBJ2-3; 13 nucleotides match TRBD2. The CDR3 has 18 residues. Germline trimming cut 7 bases from V and 3 bases from J; bases unmatched to any gene: 13. The germline CDR1 and CDR2 sequences are LGHNT and FRNRAP.

The DNA of the CDR3 is TGTGCCAGTAGTCGACTAGCGGGAAAAGACGAGCAGTACTTC. Translation: CASSRLAGKDEQYF. The chain links TRBV19 to TRBJ2-7; 11 nucleotides line up with TRBD2. Germline assignment: CDR1 LNHDA and CDR2 SQIVND (reference sequence). The V gene end was trimmed by 5 bases and the J gene end by 5 bases; junction bases not matched to a gene: 5. The CDR3 is 14 residues long.

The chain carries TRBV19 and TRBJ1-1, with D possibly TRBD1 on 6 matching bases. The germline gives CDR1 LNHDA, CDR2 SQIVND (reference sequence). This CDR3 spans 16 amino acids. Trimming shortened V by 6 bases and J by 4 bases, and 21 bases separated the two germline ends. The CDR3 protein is CASSPRLQGFGTEAFF. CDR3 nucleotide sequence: TGTGCCAGTAGCCCCCGACTGCAGGGGTTTGGCACTGAAGCTTTCTTT.

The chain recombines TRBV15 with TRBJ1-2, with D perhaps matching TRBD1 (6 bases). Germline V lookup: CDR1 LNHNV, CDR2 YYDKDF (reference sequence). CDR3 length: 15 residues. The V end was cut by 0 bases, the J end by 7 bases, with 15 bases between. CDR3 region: CATSRESGDVRGYTF. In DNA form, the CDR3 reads TGTGCCACCAGCAGAGAGTCAGGGGATGTGCGTGGCTACACCTTC.

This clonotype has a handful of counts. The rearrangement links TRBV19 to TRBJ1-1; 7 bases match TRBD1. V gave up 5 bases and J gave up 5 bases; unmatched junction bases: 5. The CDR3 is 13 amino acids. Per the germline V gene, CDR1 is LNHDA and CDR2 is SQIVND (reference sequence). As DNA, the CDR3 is TGTGCCAGTAGTTTCGACAGGGTGACTGAAGCTTTCTTT. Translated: CASSFDRVTEAFF.

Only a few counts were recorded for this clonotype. The CDR3 loop reads CASSDDRSNQPQHF. CDR3 DNA: TGTGCCAGCAGTGACGACAGAAGCAATCAGCCCCAGCATTTT. The rearrangement joins TRBV6-1 to TRBJ1-5; a possible D gene is TRBD1 (5 bases). CDR3 length: 14 residues. The ends were cut back, 3 bases at V and 1 base at J, with 7 bases in the middle. Per germline, CDR1 MNHNS and CDR2 SASEGT.

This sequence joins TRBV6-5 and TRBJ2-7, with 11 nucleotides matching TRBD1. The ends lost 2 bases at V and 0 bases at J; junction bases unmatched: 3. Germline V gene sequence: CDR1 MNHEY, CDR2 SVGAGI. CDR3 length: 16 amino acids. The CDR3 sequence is CASSYGTGGYSYEQYF. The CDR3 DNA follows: TGTGCCAGCAGTTACGGGACAGGGGGTTACTCCTACGAGCAGTACTTC.

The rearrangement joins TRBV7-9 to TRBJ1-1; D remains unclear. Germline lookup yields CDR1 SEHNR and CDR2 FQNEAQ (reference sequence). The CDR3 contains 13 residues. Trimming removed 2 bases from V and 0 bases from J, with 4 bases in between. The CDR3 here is CASSLSMNTEAFF. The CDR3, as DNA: TGTGCCAGCAGCTTAAGTATGAACACTGAAGCTTTCTTT.

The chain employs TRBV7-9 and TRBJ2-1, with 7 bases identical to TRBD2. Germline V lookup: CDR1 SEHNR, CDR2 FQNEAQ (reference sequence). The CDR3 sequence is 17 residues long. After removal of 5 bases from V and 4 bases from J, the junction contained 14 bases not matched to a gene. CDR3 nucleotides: TGTGCCAGCAGCCCGTTGGGCGGGAGCGCGGGATACAATGAGCAGTTCTTC. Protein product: CASSPLGGSAGYNEQFF.

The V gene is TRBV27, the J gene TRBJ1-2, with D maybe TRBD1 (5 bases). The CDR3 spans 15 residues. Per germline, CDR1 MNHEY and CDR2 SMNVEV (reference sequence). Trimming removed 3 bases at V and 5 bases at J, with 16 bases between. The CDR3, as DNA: TGTGCCAGCAGTTTGGGCCCCAAGGGGCTTTATGGCTACACCTTC. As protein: CASSLGPKGLYGYTF.

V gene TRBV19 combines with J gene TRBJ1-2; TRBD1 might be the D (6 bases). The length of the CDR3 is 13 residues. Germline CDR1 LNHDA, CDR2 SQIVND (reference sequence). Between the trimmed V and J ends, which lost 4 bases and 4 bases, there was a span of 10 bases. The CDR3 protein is CASSKDSVYGYTF. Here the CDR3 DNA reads TGTGCCAGTAGTAAGGACAGCGTCTATGGCTACACCTTC. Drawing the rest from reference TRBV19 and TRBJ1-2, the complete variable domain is DGGITQSPKYLFRKEGQNVTLSCEQNLNHDAMYWYRQDPGQGLRLIYYSQIVNDFQKGDIAEGYSVSREKKESFPLTVTSAQKNPTAFYLCASSKDSVYGYTFGSGTRLTVV.

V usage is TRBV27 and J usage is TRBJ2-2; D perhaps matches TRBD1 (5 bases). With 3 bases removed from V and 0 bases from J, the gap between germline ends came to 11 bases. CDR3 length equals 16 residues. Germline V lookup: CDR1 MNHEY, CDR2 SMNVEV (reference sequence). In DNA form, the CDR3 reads TGTGCCAGCAGTTTCCAAAACAGGCCGAACACCGGGGAGCTGTTTTTT. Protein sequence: CASSFQNRPNTGELFF.

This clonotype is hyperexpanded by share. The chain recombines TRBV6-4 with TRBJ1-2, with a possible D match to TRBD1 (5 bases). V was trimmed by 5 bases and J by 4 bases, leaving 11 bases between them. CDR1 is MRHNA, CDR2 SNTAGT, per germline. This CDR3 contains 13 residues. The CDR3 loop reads CASSRGFIYGYTF. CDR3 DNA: TGTGCCAGCAGTAGGGGTTTCATCTATGGCTACACCTTC.

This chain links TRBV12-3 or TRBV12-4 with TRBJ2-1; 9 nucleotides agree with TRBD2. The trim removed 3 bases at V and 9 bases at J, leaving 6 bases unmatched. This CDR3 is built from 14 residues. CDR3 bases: TGTGCCAGCAGTTTGCGGGAGGGAAATGGTGAGCAGTTCTTC. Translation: CASSLREGNGEQFF.

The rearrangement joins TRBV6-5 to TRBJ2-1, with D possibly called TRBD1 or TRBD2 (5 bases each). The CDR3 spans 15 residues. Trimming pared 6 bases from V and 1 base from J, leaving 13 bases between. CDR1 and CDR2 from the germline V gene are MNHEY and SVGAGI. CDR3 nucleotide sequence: TGTGCCAGCAGCCTACGGGGCGGTTCCTACAATGAGCAGTTCTTC. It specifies CASSLRGGSYNEQFF.

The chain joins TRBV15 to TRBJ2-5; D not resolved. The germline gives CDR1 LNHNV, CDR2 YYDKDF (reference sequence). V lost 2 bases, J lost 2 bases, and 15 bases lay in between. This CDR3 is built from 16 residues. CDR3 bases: TGTGCCACCAGCAGATTGCCCCCGCGGATACAAGAGACCCAGTACTTC. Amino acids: CATSRLPPRIQETQYF. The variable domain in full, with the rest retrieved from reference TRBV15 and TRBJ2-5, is DAMVIQNPRYQVTQFGKPVTLSCSQTLNHNVMYWYQQKSSQAPKLLFHYYDKDFNNEADTPDNFQSRRPNTSFCFLDIRSPGLGDTAMYLCATSRLPPRIQETQYFGPGTRLLVL.

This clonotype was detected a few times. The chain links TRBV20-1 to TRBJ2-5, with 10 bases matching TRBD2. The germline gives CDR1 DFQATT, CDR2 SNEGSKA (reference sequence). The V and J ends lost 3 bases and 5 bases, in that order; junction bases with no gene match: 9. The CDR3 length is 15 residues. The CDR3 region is CSARPSGSRGETQYF. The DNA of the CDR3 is TGCAGTGCTAGGCCTAGCGGGAGTCGAGGGGAGACCCAGTACTTC.

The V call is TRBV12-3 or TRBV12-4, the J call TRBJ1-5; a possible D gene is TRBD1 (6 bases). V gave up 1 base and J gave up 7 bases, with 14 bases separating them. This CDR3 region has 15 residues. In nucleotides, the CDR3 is TGTGCCAGCAGTTTAGGGCAACAGGGAGGGCAGCCCCAGCATTTT. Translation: CASSLGQQGGQPQHF.

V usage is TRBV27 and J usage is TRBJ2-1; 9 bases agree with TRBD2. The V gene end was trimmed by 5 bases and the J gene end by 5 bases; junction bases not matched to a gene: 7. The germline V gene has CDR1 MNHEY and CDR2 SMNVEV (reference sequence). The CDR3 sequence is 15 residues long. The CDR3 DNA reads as TGTGCCAGCAGTCCCCGGACTAGCGACCACAATGAGCAGTTCTTC. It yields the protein CASSPRTSDHNEQFF.

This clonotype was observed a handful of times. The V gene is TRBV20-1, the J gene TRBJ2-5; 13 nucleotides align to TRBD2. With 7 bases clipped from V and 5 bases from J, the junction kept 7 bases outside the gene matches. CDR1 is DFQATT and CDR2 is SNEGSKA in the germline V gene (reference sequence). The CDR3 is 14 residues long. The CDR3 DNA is TGCAGTGGGACTAGCGGGAGAGAATGGGAGACCCAGTACTTC. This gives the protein CSGTSGREWETQYF.

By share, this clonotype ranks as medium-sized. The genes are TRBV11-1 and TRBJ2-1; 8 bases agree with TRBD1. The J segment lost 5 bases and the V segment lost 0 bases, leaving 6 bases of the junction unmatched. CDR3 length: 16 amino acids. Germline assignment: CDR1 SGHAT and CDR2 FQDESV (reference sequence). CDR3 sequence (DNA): TGTGCCAGCAGCTTAGCACAGGGGGTGCCGAACAATGAGCAGTTCTTC. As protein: CASSLAQGVPNNEQFF.

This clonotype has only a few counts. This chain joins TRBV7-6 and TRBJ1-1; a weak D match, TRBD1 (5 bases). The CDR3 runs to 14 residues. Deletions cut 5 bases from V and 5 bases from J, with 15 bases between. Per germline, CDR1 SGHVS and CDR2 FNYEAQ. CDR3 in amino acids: CASSGWGGRTEAFF. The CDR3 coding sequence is TGTGCCAGCAGCGGTTGGGGGGGGAGGACTGAAGCTTTCTTT.

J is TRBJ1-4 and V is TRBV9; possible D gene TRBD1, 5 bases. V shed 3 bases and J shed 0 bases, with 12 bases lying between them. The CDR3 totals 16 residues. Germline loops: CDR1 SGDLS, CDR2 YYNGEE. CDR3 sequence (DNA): TGTGCCAGCAGCGCATTCCCGGGACCAACTAATGAAAAACTGTTTTTT. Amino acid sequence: CASSAFPGPTNEKLFF. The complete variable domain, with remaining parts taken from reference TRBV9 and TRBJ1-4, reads DSGVTQTPKHLITATGQRVTLRCSPRSGDLSVYWYQQSLDQGLQFLIQYYNGEERAKGNILERFSAQQFPDLHSELNLSSLELGDSALYFCASSAFPGPTNEKLFFGSGTQLSVL.